These 13 T cell receptor beta chains originate from one sample sequenced in a study of shared T cell receptors in the human thymus. Clones were sequenced by immunoSEQ multiplex PCR, and TCRdb holds only the in-frame ones, with some missing. The repertoire holds some 700,000 clones, with over 75% as singletons. The same sample was also used in a study of human thymus T cells.

Sequenced input: thymocytes. These receptors were collected from a boy younger than two with a congenital heart defect.

V and J are TRBV5-1 and TRBJ2-7; the D gene is possibly TRBD2 (5 bases). Trimming left V 3 bases short and J 4 bases short, with 26 bases between. Germline-derived CDR1 and CDR2 are SGHRS and YFSETQ. The CDR3 consists of 18 residues. The CDR3 loop reads CASSSPSSGQASAYEQYF. CDR3 bases: TGCGCCAGCAGCTCCCCATCAAGCGGCCAAGCCTCGGCTTACGAGCAGTACTTC.

V gene TRBV19 combines with J gene TRBJ1-5; 7 nucleotides agree with TRBD1. CDR1 is LNHDA, CDR2 SQIVND, per germline (reference sequence). CDR3 length equals 12 residues. CDR3 protein: CGDRVSNQPQHF. The CDR3, as DNA: TGTGGTGACAGGGTAAGCAATCAGCCCCAGCATTTT. Full variable domain (remainder filled in from reference TRBV19 and TRBJ1-5): DGGITQSPKYLFRKEGQNVTLSCEQNLNHDAMYWYRQDPGQGLRLIYYSQIVNDFQKGDIAEGYSVSREKKESFPLTVTSAQKNPTAFYLCGDRVSNQPQHFGDGTRLSIL.

The chain uses TRBV25-1 and TRBJ2-3; TRBD2 aligns across 9 bases. The germline gives CDR1 MGHDK, CDR2 SYGVNS. CDR3 length: 15 amino acids. V shed 7 bases and J 1 base; nucleotides not matched to a gene: 6. CDR3 in DNA: TGTGCCAGCAAAGGGCGGGAGGGAGGCACAGATACGCAGTATTTT. It yields the protein CASKGREGGTDTQYF. Full variable domain (outside the CDR3, taken from reference TRBV25-1 and TRBJ2-3): EADIYQTPRYLVIGTGKKITLECSQTMGHDKMYWYQQDPGMELHLIHYSYGVNSTEKGDLSSESTVSRIRTEHFPLTLESARPSHTSQYLCASKGREGGTDTQYFGPGTRLTVL.

The chain couples TRBV28 to TRBJ2-2; 11 nucleotides agree with TRBD2. Germline CDR1 is MDHEN and CDR2 is SYDVKM. CDR3 length: 17 amino acids. Trimming removed 5 bases from V and 7 bases from J; junction bases left unmatched: 12. CDR3 sequence (DNA): TGTGCCAGCAGTCCCAGACTAGCGGGACGTTACCACGGGGAGCTGTTTTTT. This gives the protein CASSPRLAGRYHGELFF.

The CDR3 protein is CASSLWGLAGGAEQYF. As DNA, the CDR3 is TGTGCCAGCAGCTTATGGGGACTAGCGGGAGGAGCCGAGCAGTACTTC. The V and J genes are TRBV7-3 and TRBJ2-7; 15 nucleotides match TRBD2. V shed 2 bases and J 6 bases; nucleotides not matched to a gene: 5. This CDR3 comprises 16 residues. Per the germline V gene, CDR1 is SGHTA and CDR2 is FQGTGA.

CDR3 DNA: TGCGCCAGCACGAGGGTTAGCGAAGAGACCCAGTACTTC. Its translation: CASTRVSEETQYF. V gene TRBV10-2 combines with J gene TRBJ2-5; D possibly corresponds to TRBD2 (5 bases). The CDR3 runs to 13 residues. Trimming removed 7 bases at V and 3 bases at J, with 12 bases between. The germline V gene has CDR1 WSHSY and CDR2 SAAADI.

CDR3 DNA: TGTGCCAGTAGTATGAGAGCAGATCAGGGACTCCCTCAGGGGGGCAATCAGCCCCAGCATTTT. Protein sequence: CASSMRADQGLPQGGNQPQHF. The genes are TRBV19 and TRBJ1-5; TRBD1 matches at 7 bases. The CDR3 runs to 21 residues. J gave up 2 bases and V 3 bases, and 22 bases lay outside the gene matches. Germline V gene sequence: CDR1 LNHDA, CDR2 SQIVND (reference sequence).

This clone appeared a few times. The CDR3 loop is CASSLGLAGEWDEQFF. The CDR3, as DNA: TGTGCCAGCAGCTTAGGACTAGCGGGAGAGTGGGATGAGCAGTTCTTC. This chain links TRBV7-2 with TRBJ2-1; 12 positions match TRBD2. J was trimmed by 8 bases and V by 1 base; bases with no gene match: 6. This CDR3 has 16 residues. Germline lookup yields CDR1 SGHTA and CDR2 FQGNSA.

The chain couples TRBV6-1 to TRBJ2-6, with TRBD1 identical over 7 bases. V lost 1 base, J lost 4 bases, and 7 bases stayed unmatched. Germline CDR1 reads MNHNS; CDR2 reads SASEGT. The CDR3 totals 17 residues. The CDR3 region has the DNA TGTGCCAGCAGTGAAGGATTAGGGGGCTGGGGGGCCAACGTCCTGACTTTC. This sequence encodes CASSEGLGGWGANVLTF.

There are a few counts of this clone. The chain carries TRBV15 and TRBJ2-6; TRBD1 matches 7 bases. The CDR3 runs 19 residues. Looked up from germline, CDR1 is LNHNV and CDR2 is YYDKDF (reference sequence). The J segment lost 0 bases and the V segment lost 7 bases, leaving 15 bases of the junction unmatched. DNA of the CDR3: TGTGCCACCAACAACCGGGACAGAGCAGGAGCCTCTGGGGCCAACGTCCTGACTTTC. It specifies CATNNRDRAGASGANVLTF.

V is TRBV7-9 and J is TRBJ2-7; 13 bases fit TRBD2. Trimming cost V 4 bases and J 6 bases; bases outside gene matches: 9. Germline values: CDR1 SEHNR, CDR2 FQNEAQ (reference sequence). The CDR3 is 16 residues long. CDR3 loop: CASSSPTSGRPSEQYF. In nucleotides, the CDR3 is TGTGCCAGCAGCTCCCCGACTAGCGGGAGGCCTAGCGAGCAGTACTTC.

The chain has TRBV27 and TRBJ2-1; TRBD2 matches at 8 bases. CDR1 is MNHEY, CDR2 SMNVEV, per germline (reference sequence). V dropped 3 bases and J dropped 5; count of bases not matched to a gene: 6. The CDR3 has 15 amino acids. The DNA of the CDR3 is TGTGCCAGCAGTTTCCCAGCGGGAGAGAACAATGAGCAGTTCTTC. Its protein product is CASSFPAGENNEQFF.

This rearrangement joins TRBV5-1 to TRBJ2-7; the match to TRBD2 covers 7 bases. The CDR3 covers 16 residues. The V and J ends lost 4 bases and 9 bases, in that order; junction bases with no gene match: 19. Per germline, CDR1 SGHRS and CDR2 YFSETQ. The DNA of the CDR3 is TGCGCCAGCAGCCTGGACGCGGAAGCGGGAAGGTCTGGGCAGTACTTC. Its translation is CASSLDAEAGRSGQYF.